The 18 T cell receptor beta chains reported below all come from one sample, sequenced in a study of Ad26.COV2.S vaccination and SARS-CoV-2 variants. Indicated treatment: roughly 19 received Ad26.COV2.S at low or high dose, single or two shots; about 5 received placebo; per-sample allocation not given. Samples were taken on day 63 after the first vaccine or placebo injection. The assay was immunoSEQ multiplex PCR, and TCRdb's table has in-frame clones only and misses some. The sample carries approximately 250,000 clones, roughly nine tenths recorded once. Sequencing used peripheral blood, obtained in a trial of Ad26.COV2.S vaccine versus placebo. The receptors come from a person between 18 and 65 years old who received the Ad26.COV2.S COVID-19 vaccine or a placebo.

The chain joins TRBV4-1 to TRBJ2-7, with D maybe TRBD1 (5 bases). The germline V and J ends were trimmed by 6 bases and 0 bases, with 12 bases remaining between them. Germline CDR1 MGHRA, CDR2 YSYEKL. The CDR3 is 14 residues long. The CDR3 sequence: CASRKQESSYEQYF. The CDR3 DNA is TGCGCCAGCAGAAAACAGGAAAGCTCCTACGAGCAGTACTTC.

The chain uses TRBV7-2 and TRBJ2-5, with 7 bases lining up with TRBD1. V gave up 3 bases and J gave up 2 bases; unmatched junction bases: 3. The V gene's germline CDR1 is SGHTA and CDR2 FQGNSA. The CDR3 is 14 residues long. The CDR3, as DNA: TGTGCCAGCAGCTTGACAGGGAGACAAGAGACCCAGTACTTC. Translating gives CASSLTGRQETQYF.

CDR3 in DNA: TGTGCCAGCACTTACCGTTCCTACAATGAGCAGTTCTTC. It encodes CASTYRSYNEQFF. The chain is built from TRBV2 and TRBJ2-1, with unresolved D. This CDR3 is 13 amino acids long. V lost 7 bases, J lost 1 base, and 8 bases lay in between. CDR1 and CDR2 (germline): SNHLY, FYNNEI.

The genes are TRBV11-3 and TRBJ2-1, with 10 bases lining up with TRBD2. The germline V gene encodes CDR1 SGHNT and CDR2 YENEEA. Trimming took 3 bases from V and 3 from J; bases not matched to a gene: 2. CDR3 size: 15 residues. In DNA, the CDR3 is TGTGCCAGCAGCTTTTCTAGCGGGGGCTACAATGAGCAGTTCTTC. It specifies CASSFSSGGYNEQFF.

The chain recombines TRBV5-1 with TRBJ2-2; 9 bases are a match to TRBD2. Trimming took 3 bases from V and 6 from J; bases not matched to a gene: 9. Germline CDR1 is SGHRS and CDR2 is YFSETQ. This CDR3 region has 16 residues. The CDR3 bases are TGCGCCAGCAGCTCCTCTAGCGGGGTAGTGGCCGGGGAGCTGTTTTTT. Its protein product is CASSSSSGVVAGELFF.

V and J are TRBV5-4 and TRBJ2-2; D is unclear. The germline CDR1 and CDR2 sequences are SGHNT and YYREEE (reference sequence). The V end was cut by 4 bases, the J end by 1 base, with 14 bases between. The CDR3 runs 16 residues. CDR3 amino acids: CASSSSPGQNTGELFF. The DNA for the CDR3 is TGTGCCAGCAGCAGCTCCCCCGGGCAGAACACCGGGGAGCTGTTTTTT.

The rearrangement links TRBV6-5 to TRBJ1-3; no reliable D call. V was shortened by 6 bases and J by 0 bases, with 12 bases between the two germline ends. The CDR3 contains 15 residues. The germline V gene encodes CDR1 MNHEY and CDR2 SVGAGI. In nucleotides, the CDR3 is TGTGCCAGCAGAGAGGCCGGATTCTCTGGAAACACCATATATTTT. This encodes CASREAGFSGNTIYF.

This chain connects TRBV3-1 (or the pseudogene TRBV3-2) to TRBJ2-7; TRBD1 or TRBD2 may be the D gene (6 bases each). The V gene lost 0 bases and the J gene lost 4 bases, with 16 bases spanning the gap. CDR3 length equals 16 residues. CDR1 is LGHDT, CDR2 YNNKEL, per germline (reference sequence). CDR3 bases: TGTGCCAGCAGCCAAGAGAGACAGGCGGGGACTTACGAGCAGTACGTC. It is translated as CASSQERQAGTYEQYV.

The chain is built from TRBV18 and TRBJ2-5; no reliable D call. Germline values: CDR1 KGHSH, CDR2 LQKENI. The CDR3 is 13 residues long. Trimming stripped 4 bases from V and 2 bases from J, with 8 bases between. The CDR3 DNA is TGTGCCAGCTCACTCGCAGTACAAGAGACCCAGTACTTC. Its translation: CASSLAVQETQYF.

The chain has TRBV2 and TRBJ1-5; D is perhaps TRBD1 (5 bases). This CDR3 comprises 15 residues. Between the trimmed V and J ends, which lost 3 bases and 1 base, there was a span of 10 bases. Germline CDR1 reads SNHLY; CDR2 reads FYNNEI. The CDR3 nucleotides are TGTGCCAGCAGTGAGGGGCAGAGAAGCAATCAGCCCCAGCATTTT. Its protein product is CASSEGQRSNQPQHF.

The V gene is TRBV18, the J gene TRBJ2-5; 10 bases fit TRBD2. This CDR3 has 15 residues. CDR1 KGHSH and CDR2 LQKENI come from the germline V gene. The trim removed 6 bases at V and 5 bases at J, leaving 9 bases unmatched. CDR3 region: CASSSVAGGQETQYF. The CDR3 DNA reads TGTGCCAGCTCCTCCGTAGCGGGAGGCCAGGAGACCCAGTACTTC.

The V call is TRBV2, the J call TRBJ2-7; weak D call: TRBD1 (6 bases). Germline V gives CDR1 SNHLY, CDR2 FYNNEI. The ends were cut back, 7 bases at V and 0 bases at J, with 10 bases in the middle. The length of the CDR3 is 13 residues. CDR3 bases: TGTGCCAGCACTGGCAGGGGCTCCTACGAGCAGTACTTC. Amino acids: CASTGRGSYEQYF.

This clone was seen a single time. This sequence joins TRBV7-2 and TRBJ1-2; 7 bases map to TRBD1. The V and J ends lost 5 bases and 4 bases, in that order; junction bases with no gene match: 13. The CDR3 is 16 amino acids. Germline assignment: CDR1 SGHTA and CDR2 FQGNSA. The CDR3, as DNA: TGTGCCAGCAGCCACGCGGAGGGGGCGCGGGGCTATGGCTACACCTTC. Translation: CASSHAEGARGYGYTF.

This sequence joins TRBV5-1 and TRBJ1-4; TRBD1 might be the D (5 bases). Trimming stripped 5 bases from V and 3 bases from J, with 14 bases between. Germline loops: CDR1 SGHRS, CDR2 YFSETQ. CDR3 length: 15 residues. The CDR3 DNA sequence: TGCGCCAGCAGTAGGACGGGGACGGCTAATGAAAAACTGTTTTTT. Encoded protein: CASSRTGTANEKLFF.

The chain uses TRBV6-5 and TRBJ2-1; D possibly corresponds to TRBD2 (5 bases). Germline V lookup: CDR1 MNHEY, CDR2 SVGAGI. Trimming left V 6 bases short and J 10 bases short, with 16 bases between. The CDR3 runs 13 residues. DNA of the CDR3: TGTGCCAGCAGCCACACTAGTCGCGGGGAGCAGTTCTTC. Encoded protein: CASSHTSRGEQFF.

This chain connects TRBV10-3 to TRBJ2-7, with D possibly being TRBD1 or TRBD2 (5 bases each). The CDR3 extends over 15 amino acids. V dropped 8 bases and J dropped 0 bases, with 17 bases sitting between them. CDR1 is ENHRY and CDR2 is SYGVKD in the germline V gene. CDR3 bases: TGTGCCATCGGGGGTGGGGGTCTAAGCTCCTACGAGCAGTACGTC. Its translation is CAIGGGGLSSYEQYV.

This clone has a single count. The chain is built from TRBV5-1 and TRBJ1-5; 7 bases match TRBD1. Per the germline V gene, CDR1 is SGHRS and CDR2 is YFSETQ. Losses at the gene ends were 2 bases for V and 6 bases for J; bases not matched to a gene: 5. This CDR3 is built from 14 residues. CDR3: CASSLQGHGQPQHF. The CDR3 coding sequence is TGCGCCAGCAGCTTACAGGGGCACGGTCAGCCCCAGCATTTT.

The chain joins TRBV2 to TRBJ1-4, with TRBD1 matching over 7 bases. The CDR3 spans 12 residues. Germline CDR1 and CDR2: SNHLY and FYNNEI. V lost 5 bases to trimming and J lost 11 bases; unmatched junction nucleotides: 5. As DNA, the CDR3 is TGTGCCAGCAGTTACCAGGGGGGGAAACTGTTTTTT. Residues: CASSYQGGKLFF.